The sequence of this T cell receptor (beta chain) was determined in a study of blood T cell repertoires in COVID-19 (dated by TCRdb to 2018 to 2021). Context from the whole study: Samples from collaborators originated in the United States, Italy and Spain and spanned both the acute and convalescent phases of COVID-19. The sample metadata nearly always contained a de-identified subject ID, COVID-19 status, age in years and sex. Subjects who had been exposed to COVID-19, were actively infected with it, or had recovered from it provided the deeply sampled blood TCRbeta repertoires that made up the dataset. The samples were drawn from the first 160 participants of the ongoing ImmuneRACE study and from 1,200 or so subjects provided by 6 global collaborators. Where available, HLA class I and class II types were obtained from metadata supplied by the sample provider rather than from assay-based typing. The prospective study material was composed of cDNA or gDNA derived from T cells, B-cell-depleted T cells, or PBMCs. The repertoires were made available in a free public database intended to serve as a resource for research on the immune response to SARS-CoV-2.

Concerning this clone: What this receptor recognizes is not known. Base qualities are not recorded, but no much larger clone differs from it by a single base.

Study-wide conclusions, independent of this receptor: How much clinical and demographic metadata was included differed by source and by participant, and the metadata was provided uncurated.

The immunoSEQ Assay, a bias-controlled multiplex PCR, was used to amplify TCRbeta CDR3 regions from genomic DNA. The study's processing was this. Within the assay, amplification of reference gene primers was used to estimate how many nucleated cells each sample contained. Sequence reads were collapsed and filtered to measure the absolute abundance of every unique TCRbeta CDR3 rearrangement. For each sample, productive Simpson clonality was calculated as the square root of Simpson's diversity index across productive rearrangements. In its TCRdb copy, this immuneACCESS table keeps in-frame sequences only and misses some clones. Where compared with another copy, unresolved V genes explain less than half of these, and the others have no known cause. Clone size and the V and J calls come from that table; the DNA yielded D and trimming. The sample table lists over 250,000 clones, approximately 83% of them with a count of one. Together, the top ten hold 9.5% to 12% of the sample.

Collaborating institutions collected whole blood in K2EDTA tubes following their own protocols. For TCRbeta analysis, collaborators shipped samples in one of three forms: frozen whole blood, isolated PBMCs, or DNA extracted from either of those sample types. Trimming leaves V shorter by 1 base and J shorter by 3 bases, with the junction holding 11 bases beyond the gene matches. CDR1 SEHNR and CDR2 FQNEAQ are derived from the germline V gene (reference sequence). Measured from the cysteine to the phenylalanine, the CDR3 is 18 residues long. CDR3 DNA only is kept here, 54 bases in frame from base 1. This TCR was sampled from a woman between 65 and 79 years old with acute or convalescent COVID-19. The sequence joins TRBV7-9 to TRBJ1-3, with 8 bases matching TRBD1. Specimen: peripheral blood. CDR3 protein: CASSLVDGTGPIGNTIYF. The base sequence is TGTGCCAGCAGCTTAGTCGACGGGACAGGTCCCATTGGAAACACCATATATTTT.